This T cell receptor beta chain was recorded in a study of siplizumab effects on memory and regulatory T cells (dated by TCRdb to about 2019). With regard to the full study: The study examined how the anti-CD2 antibody siplizumab affects alloreactive T-cell subsets in allogeneic mixed lymphocyte reactions built from human PBMCs. What the work shows at the level of the full study, not this receptor alone: Unstimulated naive T cells appeared to be more diverse than memory T cells, and naive cells seemed to make a substantial contribution to the alloresponse. In reactions with siplizumab, an average of about 69% of mappable alloreactive CD4+ clones were Treg-derived, compared with around 28% in control reactions. For roughly 80-96% of proliferating CD4+ or CD8+ clones, no naive or memory phenotype could be assigned. Because sequences below about 10^-5 frequency were poorly captured, only a minor fraction of alloreactive clones could be mapped to unstimulated subsets. The suppressive function of proliferating Tregs from siplizumab cultures was not functionally confirmed. The cumulative frequency of alloreactive sequences traceable to unstimulated CD4+ memory T cells was significantly reduced by siplizumab.

In regard to this clone: No antigen is known for it. Per-base qualities were not stored, and no clone one base away is much larger.

CDR1 SGHNT and CDR2 YENEEA were looked up in the germline V gene. At the junction V is shortened by 5 bases and J by 5 bases, with 12 bases in between. The CDR3 goes from the cysteine to the phenylalanine over 13 residues. Only the CDR3 DNA is retained, 39 bases long and in frame from the first base. Sorted unstimulated T cells and proliferating T cells recovered from mixed lymphocyte reactions underwent TCRbeta CDR3 sequencing. Fresh whole blood from ten HLA-typed healthy donors served as the source for isolating PBMCs. Receptor libraries were prepared by the immunoSEQ multiplex PCR assay. Roughly 10^5 TCR templates per sample were assayed on the deep sequencing platform. Genomic DNA extracted from sorted T cells was used for TCRbeta CDR3 sequencing. The paper's data handling went like this. The R programming language was used for the clonal analysis of the TCRbeta CDR3 data. Unstimulated samples were compared with post-reaction CFSE-low samples to define alloreactive CD4+ and CD8+ clones. Regulatory or non-regulatory origin of alloreactive CD4+ clones was assigned by matching sequences to the sorted unstimulated Treg and non-Treg repertoires. Sourced from immuneACCESS, this table was stored by TCRdb with only in-frame sequences that have V and J called. A share of the clones is absent; for the studies checked, an unresolved V gene accounts for under half, and the remainder has no known explanation. From that table come the V and J calls and clone size; the DNA was used to work out D and trimming. In all, the sample holds 100,000 to 120,000 clones, and roughly 92% of those were seen once. The leading ten clones occupy 1.3% of the sample.

The clonotype comes from a human donor in good health. The chain links TRBV11-3 with TRBJ2-5; the D element might be TRBD1 or TRBD2, as each aligns at 5 bases. Sequencing was done on a sample of CD4+ T cells sorted from blood. In nucleotides, the sequence is TGTGCCAGCAGCCCCCGGGGCGGGGAGACCCAGTACTTC. Its translation reads: CASSPRGGETQYF.